The TCR beta chain under discussion was sequenced for a study of T cell changes during pregnancy in multiple sclerosis. Assay used: immunoSEQ multiplex PCR; TCRdb lists only in-frame clones, some missing. The repertoire has around 75,000 clones, around 92% of them found once; the top ten carry roughly 1%. CDR3 length: 12 amino acids. Between the trimmed V and J ends, which lost 6 bases and 4 bases, there was a span of 10 bases. Germline V gene sequence: CDR1 MNHNY, CDR2 SVGAGI (reference sequence). The TCR sequence derives from a female donor in good health, enrolled as a control in a pregnancy study. The chain carries TRBV6-6 and TRBJ2-7, with D unresolved. Sequenced here: peripheral blood, sampled in the first trimester of pregnancy. The CDR3 region is CASSLGGYEQYF. In DNA form, the CDR3 reads TGTGCCAGCAGCCTCGGCGGTTACGAGCAGTACTTC.